These 29 T cell receptor beta chains came from one sample sequenced in a study of T cell changes during pregnancy in multiple sclerosis. Here immunoSEQ multiplex PCR was the method, and the copy in TCRdb shows in-frame clones only, minus some. Among tens of thousands of clones, roughly 89% were seen once, and the ten largest hold under 2%. Sequences were derived from peripheral blood, sampled after pregnancy. These receptors were obtained from a female donor in good health, enrolled as a control in a pregnancy study.

The gene calls are TRBV6-1 and TRBJ1-1; no definite D call. V was pared by 6 bases and J by 1 base, with 9 bases between. From germline, CDR1 is MNHNS and CDR2 SASEGT. This CDR3 is 13 amino acids long. Here the CDR3 reads CASRTLGNTEAFF. The CDR3 coding sequence is TGTGCCAGCAGGACTTTGGGGAACACTGAAGCTTTCTTT.

CDR3 nucleotide sequence: TGTGCCAGCAGCCCAAGGGGGCGGCAGCCCCAGCATTTT. Encoded protein: CASSPRGRQPQHF. The V and J genes are TRBV28 and TRBJ1-5, with 7 nucleotides matching TRBD1. J lost 7 bases, V lost 6 bases, and 6 bases had no gene match. This CDR3 has 13 amino acids. Germline loops: CDR1 MDHEN, CDR2 SYDVKM.

CDR3 in DNA: TGTGCCAGCAGCGGCAAAGACAGGGGGCTGGAGTACACCTTC. Its translation is CASSGKDRGLEYTF. J is TRBJ1-2 and V is TRBV6-1; 10 bases line up with TRBD1. The ends lost 6 bases at V and 11 bases at J; junction bases unmatched: 12. The CDR3 is 14 amino acids. Per the germline V gene, CDR1 is MNHNS and CDR2 is SASEGT.

In its sample, this clone was seen once. This sequence joins TRBV6-5 and TRBJ2-1, with D perhaps matching TRBD1 (6 bases). V dropped 6 bases and J dropped 5 bases, with 11 bases sitting between them. Per the germline V gene, CDR1 is MNHEY and CDR2 is SVGAGI. The CDR3 loop spans 13 amino acids. This CDR3 reads CASSPGENNEQFF. CDR3 in DNA: TGTGCCAGCAGCCCAGGGGAGAACAATGAGCAGTTCTTC.

V gene TRBV4-1 combines with J gene TRBJ1-2; 8 bases align to TRBD1. The CDR3 sequence is 15 residues long. CDR1 and CDR2 from the germline V gene are MGHRA and YSYEKL. Losses at the gene ends were 0 bases for V and 5 bases for J; bases not matched to a gene: 5. This chain's CDR3 is CASSQDLGQGYGYTF. CDR3 bases: TGCGCCAGCAGCCAAGACCTCGGACAGGGATATGGCTACACCTTC.

The chain couples TRBV7-9 to TRBJ1-1; D unresolved. This CDR3 is built from 12 residues. Per germline, CDR1 SEHNR and CDR2 FQNEAQ (reference sequence). The V gene lost 5 bases and the J gene lost 4 bases, with 8 bases spanning the gap. CDR3 loop: CASSILSTEAFF. The CDR3, as DNA: TGTGCCAGCAGCATACTAAGCACTGAAGCTTTCTTT.

The rearrangement joins TRBV7-2 to TRBJ2-7; D is unresolved. The CDR3 runs to 14 residues. Looked up from germline, CDR1 is SGHTA and CDR2 is FQGNSA. V lost 5 bases and J lost 6, with 17 bases in between. Here the CDR3 reads CASSPTGTNGEQYF. In nucleotides, the CDR3 is TGTGCCAGCAGCCCTACCGGAACTAATGGCGAGCAGTACTTC.

The chain employs TRBV30 and TRBJ2-7; the D is unclear. V was pared by 1 base and J by 6 bases, with 10 bases between. The germline V gene has CDR1 GTSNPN and CDR2 SVGIG (reference sequence). The CDR3 runs 12 residues. CDR3 region: CAWSATSTEQYF. The CDR3 nucleotides are TGTGCCTGGAGTGCGACAAGTACCGAGCAGTACTTC.

This clone appeared once. The chain recombines TRBV6-4 with TRBJ2-3; D is perhaps TRBD1 (6 bases). The CDR3 covers 14 residues. CDR1 is MRHNA, CDR2 SNTAGT, per germline. Trimming removed 6 bases from V and 8 bases from J, with 18 bases in between. The DNA of the CDR3 is TGTGCCAGCAGCCACCCTCGGACAGCCCCTACGCAGTATTTT. Its translation: CASSHPRTAPTQYF.

The chain carries TRBV7-2 and TRBJ2-5, with D maybe TRBD2 (5 bases). V was cut by 6 bases and J by 2 bases, with 16 bases left in between. CDR1 SGHTA and CDR2 FQGNSA come from the germline V gene. This CDR3 has 15 amino acids. The chain's CDR3 is CASRPLRREQETQYF. The CDR3 bases are TGTGCCAGCAGGCCCCTCAGACGGGAACAAGAGACCCAGTACTTC.

This chain joins TRBV7-9 and TRBJ1-1; 7 nucleotides match TRBD1. The germline CDR1 and CDR2 sequences are SEHNR and FQNEAQ (reference sequence). CDR3 length: 17 amino acids. Germline trimming cut 1 base from V and 2 bases from J; bases unmatched to any gene: 10. CDR3 DNA sequence: TGTGCCAGCAGCTTAGATGGGAGTCGGGACAGAAACACTGAAGCTTTCTTT. Residues: CASSLDGSRDRNTEAFF.

In nucleotides, the CDR3 is TGTGCCAGCAGCATCGGGACTAGCGTCGAGCAGTACTTC. Translation: CASSIGTSVEQYF. This sequence joins TRBV5-5 and TRBJ2-7, with 10 bases lining up with TRBD2. Germline V gene lookup returns CDR1 SGHKS and CDR2 YYEKEE (reference sequence). Trimming took 4 bases from V and 6 from J; bases not matched to a gene: 4. This CDR3 has 13 amino acids.

V usage is TRBV12-2 and J usage is TRBJ2-3; TRBD2, the table's D call, lacks a check against the DNA. TRBV12-2 represents a pseudogene. The CDR3 runs to 17 residues. The CDR3 is CASRSTLGGLSTDTQYF. CDR3 coding DNA: TGTGCAAGTCGCTCAACGCTTGGGGGGTTGAGCACAGATACGCAGTATTTT.

The chain carries TRBV27 and TRBJ1-3; 7 positions agree with TRBD1. Trimming took 6 bases from V and 6 from J; bases not matched to a gene: 17. This CDR3 region has 17 residues. Germline CDR1 MNHEY, CDR2 SMNVEV (reference sequence). Here the CDR3 reads CASRHTYKGQIQNTIYF. CDR3 bases: TGTGCCAGCAGGCATACCTACAAGGGACAGATCCAAAACACCATATATTTT.

V is TRBV6-6 and J is TRBJ2-1, with D perhaps TRBD1 (6 bases). This CDR3 is built from 14 residues. V gave up 0 bases and J gave up 5 bases, with 8 bases separating them. CDR1 MNHNY and CDR2 SVGAGI come from the germline V gene (reference sequence). In DNA, the CDR3 is TGTGCCAGCAGTTACTCGGCAGGGGACAATGAGCAGTTCTTC. It yields the protein CASSYSAGDNEQFF.

This CDR3 is CASTPRRVGGYTF. The CDR3 coding sequence is TGTGCCAGCACCCCTCGCAGGGTAGGCGGCTACACCTTC. This rearrangement joins TRBV7-9 to TRBJ1-2; maybe TRBD1 (5 bases). Trimming removed 7 bases at V and 8 bases at J, with 17 bases between. The CDR3 has 13 residues. The germline gives CDR1 SEHNR, CDR2 FQNEAQ (reference sequence).

The chain uses TRBV6-6 and TRBJ2-5; weak D call: TRBD2 (6 bases). V gave up 8 bases and J gave up 0 bases, with 16 bases separating them. This CDR3 is built from 15 residues. The V gene's germline CDR1 is MNHNY and CDR2 SVGAGI (reference sequence). CDR3 sequence (DNA): TGTGCCAGCTCCCAGGGTGGGGGGAACCAAGAGACCCAGTACTTC. Protein product: CASSQGGGNQETQYF.

V usage is TRBV7-9 and J usage is TRBJ1-5, with TRBD1 matching over 7 bases. Looked up from germline, CDR1 is SEHNR and CDR2 is FQNEAQ (reference sequence). The CDR3 sequence is 15 residues long. The V and J ends lost 5 bases and 4 bases, in that order; junction bases with no gene match: 8. DNA of the CDR3: TGTGCCAGCAGCCCCACAGGGGAATTGAATCAGCCCCAGCATTTT. Translated, it gives CASSPTGELNQPQHF.

This CDR3 is CASSWQQGAGYGYTF. Written as DNA, the CDR3 is TGTGCCAGCTCATGGCAACAGGGGGCAGGCTATGGCTACACCTTC. V gene TRBV18 combines with J gene TRBJ1-2; 9 bases line up with TRBD1. J was trimmed by 4 bases and V by 5 bases; bases with no gene match: 8. There are 15 residues in the CDR3. Germline V gene data show CDR1 as KGHSH and CDR2 as LQKENI.

V usage is TRBV27 and J usage is TRBJ2-7; TRBD2 is a possible D gene (6 bases). The V gene lost 10 bases and the J gene lost 3 bases, with 16 bases spanning the gap. Per germline, CDR1 MNHEY and CDR2 SMNVEV (reference sequence). The CDR3 is made up of 13 amino acids. The CDR3 nucleotides are TGTGCCACCCGGAGGGGTGGTTTCTACGAGCAGTACTTC. This codes for CATRRGGFYEQYF.

V usage is TRBV6-6 and J usage is TRBJ1-3; maybe TRBD1 (5 bases). This CDR3 has 14 residues. V was trimmed by 5 bases and J by 3 bases, leaving 11 bases between them. CDR1 is MNHNY and CDR2 is SVGAGI in the germline V gene (reference sequence). The CDR3 DNA follows: TGTGCCAGCAGTAGACAGCGACTTGGAAACACCATATATTTT. As protein: CASSRQRLGNTIYF.

The gene calls are TRBV7-9 and TRBJ2-7, with 8 bases identical to TRBD2. Trimming at V came to 3 bases and at J to 3 bases, leaving 4 bases not matched to a gene. This CDR3 has 14 amino acids. The germline V gene encodes CDR1 SEHNR and CDR2 FQNEAQ (reference sequence). The DNA of the CDR3 is TGTGCCAGCAGCTTGGGCGGGGGGATCTACGAGCAGTACTTC. Translation: CASSLGGGIYEQYF.

The chain has TRBV7-2 and TRBJ2-5; tentative D call: TRBD2 (5 bases). The CDR3 runs 15 residues. V lost 2 bases and J 5 bases, leaving 15 bases between the germline ends. CDR1 and CDR2 (germline): SGHTA, FQGNSA. The CDR3 region is CASSLSGEGSETQYF. The CDR3 nucleotides are TGTGCCAGCAGCTTAAGTGGTGAGGGATCGGAGACCCAGTACTTC.

In this sample, this clone turned up a few times. V usage is TRBV6-4 and J usage is TRBJ1-1; D possibly corresponds to TRBD1 (5 bases). The V end lost 3 bases, the J end lost 10 bases, and 18 bases lay between the germline ends. CDR1 and CDR2 from the germline V gene are MRHNA and SNTAGT. This CDR3 has 14 amino acids. This chain's CDR3 is CASSDDLRGERAFF. DNA for the CDR3: TGTGCCAGCAGTGATGATCTGCGGGGCGAACGAGCTTTCTTT.

The chain employs TRBV9 and TRBJ1-3; no definite D call. V shed 4 bases and J shed 4 bases, with 6 bases lying between them. CDR3 length equals 12 residues. Germline lookup yields CDR1 SGDLS and CDR2 YYNGEE. In nucleotides, the CDR3 is TGTGCCAGCAGCAAACGGGGAAACACCATATATTTT. Protein sequence: CASSKRGNTIYF.

This clone was detected only once. The chain couples TRBV7-9 to TRBJ1-5; D gene uncertain. V lost 5 bases, J lost 0 bases, and 5 bases lay in between. This CDR3 has 13 residues. Looked up from germline, CDR1 is SEHNR and CDR2 is FQNEAQ (reference sequence). The chain's CDR3 is CASSLNSNQPQHF. The CDR3 coding sequence is TGTGCCAGCAGCCTAAATAGCAATCAGCCCCAGCATTTT.

The chain couples TRBV6-1 to TRBJ2-5; 14 bases are a match to TRBD2. The CDR3 consists of 14 residues. Germline V gene data show CDR1 as MNHNS and CDR2 as SASEGT. Trimming removed 7 bases from V and 5 bases from J; junction bases left unmatched: 3. The CDR3 coding sequence is TGTGCCAGCAACCGACTAGCGGGGGGGGAGACCCAGTACTTC. Amino acids: CASNRLAGGETQYF.

This sequence joins TRBV9 and TRBJ2-5, with D possibly matching TRBD2 (6 bases). The CDR3 length is 14 residues. Trimming took 0 bases from V and 2 from J, leaving 8 bases between them. The V gene's germline CDR1 is SGDLS and CDR2 YYNGEE. CDR3 sequence reads: CASSVAGTQETQYF. As DNA, the CDR3 is TGTGCCAGCAGCGTAGCAGGGACTCAAGAGACCCAGTACTTC. The variable domain in full, with the rest retrieved from reference TRBV9 and TRBJ2-5, is DSGVTQTPKHLITATGQRVTLRCSPRSGDLSVYWYQQSLDQGLQFLIQYYNGEERAKGNILERFSAQQFPDLHSELNLSSLELGDSALYFCASSVAGTQETQYFGPGTRLLVL.

The chain uses TRBV29-1 and TRBJ2-3; 12 positions match TRBD2. The V and J ends lost 1 base and 0 bases, in that order; junction bases with no gene match: 8. The CDR3 totals 18 residues. Germline V gene lookup returns CDR1 SQVTM and CDR2 ANQGSEA. The CDR3 sequence: CSVEGGASGGASTDTQYF. CDR3 in DNA: TGCAGCGTTGAAGGGGGGGCTAGCGGGGGGGCTAGCACAGATACGCAGTATTTT.